A selection of T cell receptor beta chains follows, all from one sample in a study of T cells in localized non-small cell lung cancer. Using immunoSEQ multiplex PCR, the repertoire was profiled, and TCRdb retains in-frame clones only, with some absent. The sample has approximately 83,000 clones, roughly 88% seen once. Sequenced here: PBMCs, sampled before any cancer treatment. These receptors all come from a woman aged 35-70 years with stage II squamous cell lung carcinoma. Each CDR3 is given with its conserved first and last residue. D genes are given only for firm matches. Expanded clones get a size class; other rows say once, few or many, or leave the size out.

>.|once|TRBJ1-5|TRBV5-6
TGTGCCAGCAGCTTGGTGGCTAGCAATCAGCCCCAGCATTTT
CASSLVASNQPQHF
>.|.|TRBJ1-1|TRBV6-5
TGTGCCAGCAGTTATTTTGGGAACACTGAAGCTTTCTTT
CASSYFGNTEAFF
>.|.|TRBJ1-3|TRBV5-8
TGTGCCAGCAGCTTGGTGGGGAGGTCTGGAAACACCATATATTTT
CASSLVGRSGNTIYF
>TRBD2|few|TRBJ2-1|TRBV27
TGTGCCAGCAGTCCGATAGCGGGAGGAAATGAGCAGTTCTTC
CASSPIAGGNEQFF
>TRBD1|.|TRBJ1-4|TRBV5-4
TGTGCCAGCAGCTTGAACAGGGGAAGAGAAAAACTGTTTTTT
CASSLNRGREKLFF
>TRBD1|once|TRBJ1-1|TRBV5-1
TGCGCCAGCAACTTTAAGACAGGGGGCACTGAAGCTTTCTTT
CASNFKTGGTEAFF
>TRBD1|once|TRBJ2-5|TRBV19
TGTGCCAGTAGGGACAGGGGTTTGGGTGTTGGTGAGACCCAGTACTTC
CASRDRGLGVGETQYF
>TRBD1|.|TRBJ1-4|TRBV5-4
TGTGCCAGCAGCTTGACAGGGGTTGAAAAACTGTTTTTT
CASSLTGVEKLFF
>.|.|TRBJ1-1|TRBV18
TGTGCCAGCTCACCACAGAGATTTAACACTGAAGCTTTCTTT
CASSPQRFNTEAFF
>TRBD1|.|TRBJ2-5|TRBV5-1
TGCGCCAGCAGCAAAGAACAGGGGGCTGGGGAGACCCAGTACTTC
CASSKEQGAGETQYF
>TRBD1|.|TRBJ1-5|TRBV6-5
TGTGCCAGCAGTTCCCTAACAGGGGGTCAGCCCCAGCATTTT
CASSSLTGGQPQHF
>.|.|TRBJ2-2|TRBV11-3
TGTGCCAGCAGCTTCCTCACCGGGGAGCTGTTTTTT
CASSFLTGELFF
>TRBD1|once|TRBJ1-6|TRBV27
TGTGCCAGCAGCGCTAGACAGGGGGTCGTGAATTCACCCCTCCACTTT
CASSARQGVVNSPLHF
>.|few|TRBJ2-7|TRBV5-1
TGCGCCAGCAGCTTGGATCTTGCCCTCTCCGGCGAGCAGTACTTC
CASSLDLALSGEQYF
>.|.|TRBJ2-7|TRBV5-1
TGCGCCAGCAAGCTCCAGCCCGGCCCCAGTTACGATTACGAGCAGTACTTC
CASKLQPGPSYDYEQYF
>.|.|TRBJ1-1|TRBV19
TGTGCCAGTAGTATTACCGGGAGACTTCAGAACACTGAAGCTTTCTTT
CASSITGRLQNTEAFF
>TRBD1|.|TRBJ2-1|TRBV29-1
TGCAGCGCGAGTGGGGGACAGGGCTACAATGAGCAGTTCTTC
CSASGGQGYNEQFF
>TRBD2|.|TRBJ2-7|TRBV5-6
TGTGCCAGCAGTTTCGGACTAGCGGGACAATACGAGCAGTACTTC
CASSFGLAGQYEQYF